This paragraph covers one T cell receptor (beta chain) sequence. Sequencing used immunoSEQ multiplex PCR; TCRdb keeps in-frame clones, though not all of them. The table has roughly 200,000 clones, around 83% seen once; the top ten hold about 9%. This sample stems from a study of blood T cell repertoires in COVID-19. CDR1 SGHVS and CDR2 FNYEAQ come from the germline V gene. The CDR3 extends over 17 amino acids. Trimming removed 2 bases from V and 5 bases from J; junction bases left unmatched: 6. The chain uses TRBV7-6 and TRBJ2-3, with 14 bases lining up with TRBD2. The sample was peripheral blood. The TCR was taken from a man between 40 and 49 years old with active or convalescent COVID-19. CDR3 loop: CASSLRLAGGGGDTQYF. The CDR3 DNA reads as TGTGCCAGCAGCTTAAGACTAGCGGGAGGGGGTGGAGATACGCAGTATTTT.